These T cell receptor beta chains were read from a single sample in a study of T cells in Graves' hyperthyroidism and ophthalmopathy. Each CDR3 protein is one row after TCRdb ran MiXCR on the multiplex PCR reads. The sample gives around 380,000 distinct CDR3 sequences, less than 15% of which show up once; roughly 20% is in the top ten. The source material was blood. The receptors come from a young man with Graves' hyperthyroidism that later progressed to Graves' ophthalmopathy. The CDR3 runs from the conserved cysteine through the conserved F or W. D genes are given only for firm matches. Some rows mark clone size as missing; the rest say once, few, many or name a class of expanded clone.

d_call j_call v_call clone_size cdr3_nt cdr3_aa
TRBD2 TRBJ2-3 TRBV9 . TGTGCCAGCAGCAATAGCGGGGGACTCTCAGATACGCAGTATTTT CASSNSGGLSDTQYF
TRBD1 TRBJ2-7 TRBV7-8 many TGTGCCAGCAGCTTAGCGTGGGAGGCAGGGGGCCTCCACGAGCAGTACTTC CASSLAWEAGGLHEQYF
. TRBJ1-6 TRBV28 few TGTGCCAGCAGCACCGCGGGGGGGGGGGACACCTTTAATTCACCCCTCCACTTT CASSTAGGGDTFNSPLHF
TRBD1 TRBJ1-2 TRBV10-3 many TGTGCCATCAGTGAGCTCGGGGGGACAGGGAATTCTGGCTACACCTTC CAISELGGTGNSGYTF
. TRBJ2-2 TRBV19 few TGTGCCAGTAGTATACCCTTCCCTTTGAGGCAAGCCGTTGAGGAGCTGTTTTTT CASSIPFPLRQAVEELFF
TRBD2 TRBJ2-3 TRBV9 few TGTGCCAGCAGCGCCAAGCTAGCGGCTAGCACAGATACGCAGTATTTT CASSAKLAASTDTQYF
TRBD1 TRBJ1-6 TRBV3-1 many TGTGCCAGCAGCGGCCGGGACAGTGATTCACCCCTCCACTTT CASSGRDSDSPLHF
. TRBJ1-6 TRBV30 few TGTGCCTGGGAACCCCCTTTCAAGACCGATAATTCACCCCTCCACTTT CAWEPPFKTDNSPLHF
. TRBJ2-7 TRBV7-9 few TGTGCCAGCAGCCCTTCCTCGACCCCCTACGAGCAGTACTTC CASSPSSTPYEQYF
TRBD1 TRBJ2-7 TRBV6-6 many TGTGCCAGCAGTTACTCTTCAGGGGGCGCCTACGAGCAGTACTTC CASSYSSGGAYEQYF
. TRBJ1-1 TRBV4-1 few TGCGCCAGCAGCCAAGATGAGGGGAAGGCTGAAGCTTTCTTT CASSQDEGKAEAFF
TRBD1 TRBJ2-7 TRBV6-5 many TGTGCCAGCAGTTACGGGACAGGGGAATACGAGCAGTACTTC CASSYGTGEYEQYF
TRBD1 TRBJ2-3 TRBV7-9 many TGTGCCAGCAACCTCCGTGAACAGGGGCGCACAGATACGCAGTATTTT CASNLREQGRTDTQYF
TRBD1 TRBJ1-1 TRBV7-9 many TGTGCCAGTCTCTGGTGGACAGGGGGTTTGGGCACTGAAGCTTTCTTT CASLWWTGGLGTEAFF
. TRBJ2-5 TRBV7-8 many TGTGCCAGCAGCCAGGAAGGCCAAGAGACCCAGTACTTC CASSQEGQETQYF
TRBD2 TRBJ2-7 TRBV7-9 many TGTGCCAGCAGCCGCGGTGTCGTGGCTAGCGGGCCTCTCGGCGAGCAGTACTTC CASSRGVVASGPLGEQYF
TRBD1 TRBJ2-3 TRBV7-9 many TGTGCCAGCAGCTCCCCTAGGCGACAGGGGGCGCATCCAGATACGCAGTATTTT CASSSPRRQGAHPDTQYF
. TRBJ2-5 TRBV9 . TGTGCCAGCAGCGTAGCTCCAGGGGGGCAAGAGACCCAGTACTTC CASSVAPGGQETQYF
TRBD2 TRBJ2-5 TRBV5-1 many TGCGCCAGCAGCTTGCTAGCGGGGGGGCCAGGAGGAGAGACCCAGTACTTC CASSLLAGGPGGETQYF
TRBD2 TRBJ2-1 TRBV5-1 few TGCGCCAGCAGCTTAGGACTAGCGGGGGGCGTCAAGGAGCAGTTCTTC CASSLGLAGGVKEQFF
TRBD1 TRBJ2-5 TRBV27 many TGTGCCAGCAGTTTATCTTGGGCAGGGGGTAAGACCCAGTACTTC CASSLSWAGGKTQYF
. TRBJ1-2 TRBV20-1 few TGCAGTGCTAGAGTGACAGGAAAGGGAGGCTACACCTTC CSARVTGKGGYTF
. TRBJ1-4 TRBV27 many TGTGCCAGCAGCCCGATGGGCGGTGAAAAACTGTTTTTT CASSPMGGEKLFF
. TRBJ1-1 TRBV6-2/TRBV6-3 many TGTGCCAGCAGTCCCCAGTACACTGAAGCTTTCTTT CASSPQYTEAFF
TRBD1 TRBJ2-3 TRBV3-1 few TGTGCCAGCAGCCCGGGACAGCCCCTTTTATCAGATACGCAGTATTTT CASSPGQPLLSDTQYF
. TRBJ2-1 TRBV7-9 many TGTGCCATCTGGCCGGGGGCCCGCTCCTACAATGAGCAGTTCTTC CAIWPGARSYNEQFF
. TRBJ2-2 TRBV6-1 many TGTGCCAGCAGTGAAATCCAGGGCGCCACCGGGGAGCTGTTTTTT CASSEIQGATGELFF
. TRBJ1-1 TRBV15 . TGTGCCACCAGCAGAAACTTGGAAGCTTTCTTT CATSRNLEAFF
. TRBJ2-1 TRBV7-9 few TGTGCCTCCGAGGGGGTAGGATCTAAGGGTGACTACAATGAGCAGTTCTTC CASEGVGSKGDYNEQFF
TRBD1 TRBJ2-1 TRBV5-5 many TGTGCCAGCAGCAACAGGGGGCCCCCTTACAATGAGCAGTTCTTC CASSNRGPPYNEQFF
TRBD1 TRBJ2-7 TRBV2 many TGTGCCAGCAGTGAGTCAGGGGGCGCGTACGAGCAGTACTTC CASSESGGAYEQYF
. TRBJ1-6 TRBV15 few TGTGCCACCGCCGGGCAGAGTAATTCACCCCTCCACTTT CATAGQSNSPLHF
. TRBJ2-1 TRBV2 many TGTGCCAGCTGGATGTGGGGCTCGGGGGAGGAGCAGTTCTTC CASWMWGSGEEQFF
. TRBJ1-2 TRBV20-1 many TGCAGTGCTCCGCGGACTGCCAATGTTGGCTACACCTTC CSAPRTANVGYTF
. TRBJ1-1 TRBV7-8 few TGTGCCAGCAGCTTAGGTTCCCGGGTACGAACTGAAGCTTTCTTT CASSLGSRVRTEAFF
. TRBJ2-7 TRBV27 . TGTGCCAGCAGTTTACGGGAGACAGGGTCCTACGAGCAGTACTTC CASSLRETGSYEQYF
. TRBJ2-5 TRBV15 many TGTGCCACCAGCAGAGTGAGGGAGACCCAGTACTTC CATSRVRETQYF
TRBD1 TRBJ1-1 TRBV12-3/TRBV12-4 many TGTGCCAGCAGAACGGGACAGTCGAACACTGAAGCTTTCTTT CASRTGQSNTEAFF
TRBD2 TRBJ2-3 TRBV5-1 many TGCGCCAGCAGCACGGGACTAGCGATCGCAGATACGCAGTATTTT CASSTGLAIADTQYF
TRBD1 TRBJ2-3 TRBV3-1 many TGTGCCAGCAGCCCCCTAGGGACAGGGAAAGGAGATACGCAGTATTTT CASSPLGTGKGDTQYF
. TRBJ2-5 TRBV3-1 many TGTGCCAGCAGCCAACGGGACCTTCCCCAAGAGACCCAGTACTTC CASSQRDLPQETQYF
. TRBJ2-3 TRBV18 many TGTGCCAGCTCACCCGGGACGGGGAGTGATACGCAGTATTTT CASSPGTGSDTQYF
TRBD1 TRBJ1-2 TRBV7-9 many TGTGCCAGCAGCTTTGGCAGGGGGCGAGATAACTATGGCTACACCTTC CASSFGRGRDNYGYTF
. TRBJ1-2 TRBV2 many TGTGCCAGCGCACCCCAACGGAGGGGTAACTATGGCTACACCTTC CASAPQRRGNYGYTF
. TRBJ1-6 TRBV28 many TGTGCCAGCGGTATGCAACCGGGACCCCTCCACTTT CASGMQPGPLHF
. TRBJ1-2 TRBV11-2 many TGTGCCAGCAGCTTATATGGTTCGGCGGGGGCGGGTGGCTACACCTTC CASSLYGSAGAGGYTF
. TRBJ2-3 TRBV4-2 . TGTGCCAGCAGCCAAGCCGATGAAGGGGTTAGCACAGATACGCAGTATTTT CASSQADEGVSTDTQYF
TRBD2 TRBJ2-4 TRBV20-1 . TGCAGTGCTAGAGAAGGAGCCGGGGGGGGGAGGAACATTCAGTACTTC CSAREGAGGGRNIQYF
. TRBJ1-5 TRBV24-1 . TGTGCCACCAGTGATTCCTCAGGGTATGGAGGCAATCAGCCCCAGCATTTT CATSDSSGYGGNQPQHF
. TRBJ1-4 TRBV12-3/TRBV12-4 few TGTGCCGGCAGTTTGGCGAACAGGGTGAGCGAAAAACTGTTTTTT CAGSLANRVSEKLFF
TRBD1 TRBJ1-6 TRBV7-3 many TGTGCCAGCAGCGCGGGACAGCCTAATTCACCCCTCCACTTT CASSAGQPNSPLHF
TRBD1 TRBJ2-7 TRBV19 many TGTGCCAGTAGTATAGAGTTGACAGGGGTCGGTTACGAGCAGTACTTC CASSIELTGVGYEQYF
. TRBJ1-4 TRBV6-5 . TGTGCCAGCAGTTACTCGCCCAATGAAAAACTGTTTTTT CASSYSPNEKLFF
. TRBJ2-2 TRBV9 few TGTGCCAGCAGCGTTCGCGTGAATCCTTCCCCCGGTGACACCGGGGAGCTGTTTTTT CASSVRVNPSPGDTGELFF
. TRBJ2-7 TRBV10-2 . TGCGCCAGCAGGGACAGACCCCTCGGCGAGCAGTACTTC CASRDRPLGEQYF
. TRBJ2-7 TRBV27 many TGTGCCAGCAGTTTAGGGGGAGAGGACTACGAGCAGTACTTC CASSLGGEDYEQYF